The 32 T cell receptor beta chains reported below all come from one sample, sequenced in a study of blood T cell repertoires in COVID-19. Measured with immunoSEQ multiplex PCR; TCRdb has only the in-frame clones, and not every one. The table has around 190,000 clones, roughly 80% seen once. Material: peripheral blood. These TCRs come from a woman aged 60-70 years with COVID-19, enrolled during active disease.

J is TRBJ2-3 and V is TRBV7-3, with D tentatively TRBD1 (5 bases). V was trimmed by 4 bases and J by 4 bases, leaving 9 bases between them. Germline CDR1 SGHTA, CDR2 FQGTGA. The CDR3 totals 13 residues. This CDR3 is CASSSATADTQYF. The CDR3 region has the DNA TGTGCCAGCAGCTCCGCGACAGCAGATACGCAGTATTTT.

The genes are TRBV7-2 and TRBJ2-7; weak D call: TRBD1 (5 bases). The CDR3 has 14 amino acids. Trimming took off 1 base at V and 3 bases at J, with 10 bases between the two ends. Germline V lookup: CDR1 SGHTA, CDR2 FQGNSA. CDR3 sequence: CASSLVAGIYEQYF. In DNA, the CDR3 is TGTGCCAGCAGCTTAGTAGCAGGGATCTACGAGCAGTACTTC.

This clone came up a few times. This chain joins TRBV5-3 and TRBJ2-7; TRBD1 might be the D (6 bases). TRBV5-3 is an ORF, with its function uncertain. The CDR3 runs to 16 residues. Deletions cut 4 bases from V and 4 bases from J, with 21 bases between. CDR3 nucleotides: TGTGCCAGAAGCCAAGGGACACCCGGAAACATTTACGAGCAGTACTTC. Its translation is CARSQGTPGNIYEQYF.

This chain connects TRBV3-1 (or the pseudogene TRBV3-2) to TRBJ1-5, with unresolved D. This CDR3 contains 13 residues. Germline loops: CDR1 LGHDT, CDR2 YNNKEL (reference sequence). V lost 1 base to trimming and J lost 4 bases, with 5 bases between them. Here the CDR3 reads CASSQGRNQPQHF. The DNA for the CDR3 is TGTGCCAGCAGCCAAGGCAGAAATCAGCCCCAGCATTTT.

The CDR3 loop is CASSPMTGEKLFF. DNA for the CDR3: TGTGCCAGCAGCCCGATGACAGGGGAGAAACTGTTTTTT. The gene calls are TRBV7-9 and TRBJ1-4; the match to TRBD1 covers 8 bases. Germline values: CDR1 SEHNR, CDR2 FQNEAQ (reference sequence). The trim removed 5 bases at V and 11 bases at J, leaving 7 bases unmatched. The length of the CDR3 is 13 residues.

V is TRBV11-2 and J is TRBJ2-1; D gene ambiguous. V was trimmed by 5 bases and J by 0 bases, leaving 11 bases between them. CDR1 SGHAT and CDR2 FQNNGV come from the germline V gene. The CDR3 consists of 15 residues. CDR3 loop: CASSTLQRSYNEQFF. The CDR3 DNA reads TGTGCCAGCAGCACCCTCCAGCGCTCCTACAATGAGCAGTTCTTC.

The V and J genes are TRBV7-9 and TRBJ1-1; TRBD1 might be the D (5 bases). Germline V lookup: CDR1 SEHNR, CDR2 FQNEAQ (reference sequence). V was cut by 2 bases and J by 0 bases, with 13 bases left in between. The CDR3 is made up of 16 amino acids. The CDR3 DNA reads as TGTGCCAGCAGCTTACGCGGGGGGGTCATGAACACTGAAGCTTTCTTT. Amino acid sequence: CASSLRGGVMNTEAFF. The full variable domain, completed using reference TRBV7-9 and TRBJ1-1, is DTGVSQNPRHKITKRGQNVTFRCDPISEHNRLYWYRQTLGQGPEFLTYFQNEAQLEKSRLLSDRFSAERPKGSFSTLEIQRTEQGDSAMYLCASSLRGGVMNTEAFFGQGTRLTVV.

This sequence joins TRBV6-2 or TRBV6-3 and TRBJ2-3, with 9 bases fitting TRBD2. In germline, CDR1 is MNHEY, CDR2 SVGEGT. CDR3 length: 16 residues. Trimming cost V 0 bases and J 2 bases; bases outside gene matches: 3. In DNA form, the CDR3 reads TGTGCCAGCAGTTACTCGGCGGGAGGGTCCACAGATACGCAGTATTTT. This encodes CASSYSAGGSTDTQYF.

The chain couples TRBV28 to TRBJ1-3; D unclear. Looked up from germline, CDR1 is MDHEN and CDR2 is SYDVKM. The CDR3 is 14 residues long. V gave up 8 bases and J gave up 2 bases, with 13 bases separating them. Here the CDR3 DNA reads TGTGCCAGCCGCCTCCGAGGAACTGGAAACACCATATATTTT. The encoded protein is CASRLRGTGNTIYF.

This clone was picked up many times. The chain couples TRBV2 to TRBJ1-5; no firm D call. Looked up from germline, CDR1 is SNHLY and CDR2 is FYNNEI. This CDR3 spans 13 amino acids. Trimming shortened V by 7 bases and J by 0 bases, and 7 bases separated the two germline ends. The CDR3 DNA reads TGTGCCAGCAAGCGTTATAGCAATCAGCCCCAGCATTTT. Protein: CASKRYSNQPQHF.

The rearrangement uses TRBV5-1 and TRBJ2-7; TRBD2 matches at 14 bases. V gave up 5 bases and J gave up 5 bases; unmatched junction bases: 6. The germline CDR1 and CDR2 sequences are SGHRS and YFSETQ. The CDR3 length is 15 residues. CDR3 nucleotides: TGCGCCAGCAGACCCGGGACTAGCGGGAGTAACGAGCAGTACTTC. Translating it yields CASRPGTSGSNEQYF.

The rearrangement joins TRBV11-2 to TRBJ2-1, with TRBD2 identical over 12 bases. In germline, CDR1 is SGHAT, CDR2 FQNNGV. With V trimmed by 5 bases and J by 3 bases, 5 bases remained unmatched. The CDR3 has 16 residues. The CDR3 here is CASSQTSGGHYNEQFF. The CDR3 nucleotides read TGTGCCAGCAGCCAGACTAGCGGGGGACACTACAATGAGCAGTTCTTC.

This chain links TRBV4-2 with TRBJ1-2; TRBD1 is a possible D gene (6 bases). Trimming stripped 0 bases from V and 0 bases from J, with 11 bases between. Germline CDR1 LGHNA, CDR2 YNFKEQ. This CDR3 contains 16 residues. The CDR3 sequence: CASSQDGGATNYGYTF. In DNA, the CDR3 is TGTGCCAGCAGCCAAGACGGGGGGGCGACTAACTATGGCTACACCTTC.

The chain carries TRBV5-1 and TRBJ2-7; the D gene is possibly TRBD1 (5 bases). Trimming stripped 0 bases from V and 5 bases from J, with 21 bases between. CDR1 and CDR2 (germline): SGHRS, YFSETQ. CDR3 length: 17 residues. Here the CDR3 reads CASSLASNTGPLNEQYF. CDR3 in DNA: TGCGCCAGCAGCTTGGCCTCCAACACAGGTCCGCTTAACGAGCAGTACTTC.

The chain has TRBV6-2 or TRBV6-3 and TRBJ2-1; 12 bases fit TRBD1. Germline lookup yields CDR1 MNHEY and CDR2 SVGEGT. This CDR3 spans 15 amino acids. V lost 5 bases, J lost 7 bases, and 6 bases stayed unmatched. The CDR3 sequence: CASSTGTGGWNEQFF. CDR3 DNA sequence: TGTGCCAGCAGTACCGGGACAGGGGGCTGGAATGAGCAGTTCTTC.

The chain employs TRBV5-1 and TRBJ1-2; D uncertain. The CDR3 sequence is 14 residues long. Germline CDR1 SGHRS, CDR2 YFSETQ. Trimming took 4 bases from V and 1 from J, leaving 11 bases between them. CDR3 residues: CASSRDTLNYGYTF. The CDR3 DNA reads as TGCGCCAGCAGCAGAGACACCCTTAACTATGGCTACACCTTC.

The CDR3 nucleotides are TGTGCCAGCTCACCCGGGACTAGCGGGTATGAGACCCAGTACTTC. It yields the protein CASSPGTSGYETQYF. This chain uses TRBV18 with TRBJ2-5; 12 nucleotides agree with TRBD2. Germline CDR1 and CDR2: KGHSH and LQKENI. Germline trimming cut 3 bases from V and 5 bases from J; bases unmatched to any gene: 4. The CDR3 covers 15 residues.

Written as DNA, the CDR3 is TGTGCCAGCAGCTTCAGCTTTTCGGGGGAGACCCAGTACTTC. This gives the protein CASSFSFSGETQYF. The gene calls are TRBV11-2 and TRBJ2-5; a weak D match, TRBD2 (5 bases). Per the germline V gene, CDR1 is SGHAT and CDR2 is FQNNGV. V lost 3 bases to trimming and J lost 5 bases, with 13 bases between them. The length of the CDR3 is 14 residues. Full variable domain (rest looked up from reference TRBV11-2 and TRBJ2-5): EAGVAQSPRYKIIEKRQSVAFWCNPISGHATLYWYQQILGQGPKLLIQFQNNGVVDDSQLPKDRFSAERLKGVDSTLKIQPAKLEDSAVYLCASSFSFSGETQYFGPGTRLLVL.

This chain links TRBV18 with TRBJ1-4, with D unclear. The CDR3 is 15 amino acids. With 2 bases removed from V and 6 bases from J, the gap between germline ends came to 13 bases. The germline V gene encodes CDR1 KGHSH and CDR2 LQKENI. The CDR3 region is CASSPSRGRDEKLFF. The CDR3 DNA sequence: TGTGCCAGCTCACCATCTCGGGGTCGCGATGAAAAACTGTTTTTT.

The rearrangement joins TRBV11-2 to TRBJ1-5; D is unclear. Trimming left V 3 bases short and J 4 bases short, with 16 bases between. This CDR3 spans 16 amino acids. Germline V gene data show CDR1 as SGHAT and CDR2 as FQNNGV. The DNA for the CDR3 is TGTGCCAGCAGCTTGGCGGGCGGTTTATTAAATCAGCCCCAGCATTTT. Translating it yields CASSLAGGLLNQPQHF.

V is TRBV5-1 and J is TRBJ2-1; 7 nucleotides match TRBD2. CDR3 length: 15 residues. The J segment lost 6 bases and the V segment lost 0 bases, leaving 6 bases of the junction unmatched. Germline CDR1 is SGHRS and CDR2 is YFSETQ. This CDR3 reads CASSLGAGRANEQFF. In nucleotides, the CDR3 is TGCGCCAGCAGCTTGGGGGCGGGGAGGGCCAATGAGCAGTTCTTC.

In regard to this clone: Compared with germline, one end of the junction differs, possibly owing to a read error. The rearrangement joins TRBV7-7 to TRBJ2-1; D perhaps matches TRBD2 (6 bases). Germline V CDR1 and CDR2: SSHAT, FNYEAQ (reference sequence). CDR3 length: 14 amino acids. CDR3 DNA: TGTGCTAGCAGCCCCGGCGGGGTCTACAATGAGCAGTTCTTC. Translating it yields CASSPGGVYNEQFF.

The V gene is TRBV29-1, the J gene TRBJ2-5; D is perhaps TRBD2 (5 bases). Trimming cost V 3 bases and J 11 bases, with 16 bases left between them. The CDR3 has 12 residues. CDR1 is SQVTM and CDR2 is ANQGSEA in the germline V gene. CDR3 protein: CSVDEGMDSQYF. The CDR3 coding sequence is TGCAGCGTTGATGAGGGTATGGATAGTCAGTACTTC.

The CDR3 is CASSLIWGDNQPQHF. CDR3 sequence (DNA): TGTGCCAGCAGTTTGATCTGGGGGGACAATCAGCCCCAGCATTTT. The genes are TRBV28 and TRBJ1-5; a weak D match, TRBD1 (5 bases). This CDR3 comprises 15 residues. V lost 3 bases to trimming and J lost 3 bases, with 12 bases between them. Germline values: CDR1 MDHEN, CDR2 SYDVKM. The full variable domain, in which reference TRBV28 and TRBJ1-5 provide the parts outside the CDR3, is DVKVTQSSRYLVKRTGEKVFLECVQDMDHENMFWYRQDPGLGLRLIYFSYDVKMKEKGDIPEGYSVSREKKERFSLILESASTNQTSMYLCASSLIWGDNQPQHFGDGTRLSIL.

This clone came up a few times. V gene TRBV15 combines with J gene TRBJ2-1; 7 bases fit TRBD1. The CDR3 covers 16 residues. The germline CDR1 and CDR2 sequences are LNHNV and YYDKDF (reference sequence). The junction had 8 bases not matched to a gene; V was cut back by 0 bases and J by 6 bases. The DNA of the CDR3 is TGTGCCACCAGCAGAGAGAACAGGGGCGACCGCAATGAGCAGTTCTTC. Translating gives CATSRENRGDRNEQFF.

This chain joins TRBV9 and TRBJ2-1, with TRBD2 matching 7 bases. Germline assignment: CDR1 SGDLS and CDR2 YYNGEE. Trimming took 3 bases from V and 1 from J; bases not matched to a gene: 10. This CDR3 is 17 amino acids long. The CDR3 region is CASSASLSGDSYNEQFF. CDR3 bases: TGTGCCAGCAGCGCCTCCCTGAGCGGGGATTCCTACAATGAGCAGTTCTTC.

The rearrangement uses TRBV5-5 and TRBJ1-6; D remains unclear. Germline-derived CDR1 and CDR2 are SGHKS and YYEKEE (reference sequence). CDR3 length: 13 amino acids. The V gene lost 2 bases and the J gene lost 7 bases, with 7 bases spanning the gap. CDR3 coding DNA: TGTGCCAGCAGCTTCGATAGAAATTCACCCCTCCACTTT. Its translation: CASSFDRNSPLHF.

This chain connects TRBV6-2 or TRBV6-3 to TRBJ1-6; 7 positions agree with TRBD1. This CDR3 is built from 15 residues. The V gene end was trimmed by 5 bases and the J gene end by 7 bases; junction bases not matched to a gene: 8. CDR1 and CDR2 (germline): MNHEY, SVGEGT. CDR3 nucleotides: TGTGCCAGCAGTATTTTCAGGGGGGAAAATTCACCCCTCCACTTT. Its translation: CASSIFRGENSPLHF.

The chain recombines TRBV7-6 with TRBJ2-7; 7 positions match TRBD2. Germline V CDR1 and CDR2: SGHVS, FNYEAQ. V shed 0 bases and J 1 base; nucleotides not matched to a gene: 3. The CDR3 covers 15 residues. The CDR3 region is CASSLAGGGSYEQYF. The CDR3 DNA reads TGTGCCAGCAGCTTAGCTGGGGGGGGGTCCTACGAGCAGTACTTC.

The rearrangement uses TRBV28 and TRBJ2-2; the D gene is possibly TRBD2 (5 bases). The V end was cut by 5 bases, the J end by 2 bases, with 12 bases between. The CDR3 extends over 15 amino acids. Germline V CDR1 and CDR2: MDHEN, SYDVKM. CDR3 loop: CASSQSGSNTGELFF. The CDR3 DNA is TGTGCCAGCAGTCAAAGCGGAAGTAACACCGGGGAGCTGTTTTTT.

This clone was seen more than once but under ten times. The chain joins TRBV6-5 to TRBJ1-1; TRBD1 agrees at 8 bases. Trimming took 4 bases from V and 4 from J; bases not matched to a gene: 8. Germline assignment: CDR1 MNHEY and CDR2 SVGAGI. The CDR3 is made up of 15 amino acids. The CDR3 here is CASSSQTGGSTEAFF. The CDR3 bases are TGTGCCAGCAGTTCTCAAACAGGGGGGAGCACTGAAGCTTTCTTT.

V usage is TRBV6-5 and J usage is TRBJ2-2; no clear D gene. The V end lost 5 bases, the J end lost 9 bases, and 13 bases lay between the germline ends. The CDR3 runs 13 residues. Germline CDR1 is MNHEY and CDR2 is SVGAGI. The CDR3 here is CASSPSFGRELFF. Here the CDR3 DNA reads TGTGCCAGCAGTCCCTCCTTCGGTCGGGAGCTGTTTTTT.